The entry below describes one TCR beta chain. This clonotype occurred many times. Its binding antigen is unknown. No base quality values were provided; no much bigger clone lies one nucleotide off. These data come from a study of T cell repertoires in cytomegalovirus infection (dated by TCRdb to about 2019). In the study overall: Peptide stimulations targeted recently identified HLA-C-restricted CMV epitopes, whose presentation resists viral immunomodulation, together with well-studied HLA-B-restricted epitopes. Donor HLA type was relevant to the analysis, because carriage of CMV infection together with the matching HLA type was indicated by public TCR beta signatures. The paper as a whole reports these results and caveats: The ex vivo response was dominated by HLA-C-restricted CMV-specific TCR beta clonotypes, and the single most frequent clonotype in two of eight donors was supplied by these HLA-C-restricted clonotypes. In both this cohort and an independent cohort of under 450 donors, the cumulative frequency of public TCR beta family members distinguished carriers of CMV infection plus the relevant HLA type.

In light of the paper, this sample's treatment or condition label describes: in vitro stimulation with specific CMV peptide epitopes to enrich CMV-specific T cells. Instrument used: Illumina HiSeq 1500. The public sequencing data were trimmed at Q25 with fastp and processed into clonotypes with MiXCR by TCRdb, which kept only in-frame beta chains. Identical CDR3 proteins give one entry, which carries the most common genes and DNA. The sample has approximately 110,000 distinct CDR3 sequences on record, 30% of them singletons. Together, the top ten hold 40% to 45% of the sample. Including the terminal cysteine and phenylalanine, the CDR3 comprises 18 residues. The only DNA kept is the CDR3, 54 bases in frame from the first base. V is trimmed back by 5 bases and J by 2 bases, and the junction contains 10 bases that no gene match accounts for. The germline V gene sets CDR1 to MNHEY and CDR2 to SVGAGI.

The chain couples TRBV6-5 to TRBJ2-1; TRBD2 lines up with 12 middle nucleotides. The source of this sequence is a human donor in good health (CMV status not recorded). Some clones in this sample may be carry-over from other donors' samples. The source material was CD8+ T cells from cultured PBMCs, sampled from culture after CMV antigen stimulation. The DNA is as follows: TGTGCCAGCAGTCCGACCCCGGGACTAGCGGGTACCTACAATGAGCAGTTCTTC. The translation is CASSPTPGLAGTYNEQFF.